This entry is about one T cell receptor (beta chain). Profiled with immunoSEQ multiplex PCR; TCRdb holds only in-frame clones, not every one. This table has around 71,000 clones, more than 60% appearing once. This record belongs to a study of blood T cell repertoires in COVID-19. Study summary: Researchers got acute and convalescent COVID-19 samples from the United States, Italy and Spain. The analysed material was cDNA or gDNA that came from T cells, B-cell-depleted T cells, or PBMCs.

Trimming stripped 2 bases from V and 6 bases from J, with 13 bases between. The CDR3 contains 14 residues. Germline CDR1 is ENHRY and CDR2 is SYGVKD. The TCR comes from a woman over 75 with active or convalescent COVID-19. The chain uses TRBV10-3 and TRBJ1-2, with D tentatively TRBD1 (6 bases). What was sequenced was peripheral blood. The CDR3 region is CAISEDTGFHGYTF. The CDR3 DNA follows: TGTGCCATCAGTGAGGACACAGGGTTCCATGGCTACACCTTC.